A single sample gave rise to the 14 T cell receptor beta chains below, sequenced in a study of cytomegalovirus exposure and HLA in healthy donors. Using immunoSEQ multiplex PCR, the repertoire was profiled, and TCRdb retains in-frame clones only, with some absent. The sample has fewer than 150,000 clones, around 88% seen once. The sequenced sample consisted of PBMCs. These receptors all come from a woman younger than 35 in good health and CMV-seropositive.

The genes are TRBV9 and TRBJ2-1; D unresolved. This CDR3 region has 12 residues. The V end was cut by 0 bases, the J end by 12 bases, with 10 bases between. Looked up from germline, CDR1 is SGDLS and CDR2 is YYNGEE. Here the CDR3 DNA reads TGTGCCAGCAGCGTAGCCAAGCAGCGGCAGTTCTTC. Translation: CASSVAKQRQFF.

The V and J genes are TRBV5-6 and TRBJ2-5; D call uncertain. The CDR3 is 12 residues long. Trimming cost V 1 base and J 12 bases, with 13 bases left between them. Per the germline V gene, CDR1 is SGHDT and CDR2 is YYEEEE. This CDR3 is CASSLIVSPKYF. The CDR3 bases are TGTGCCAGCAGCTTGATCGTATCCCCTAAGTACTTC.

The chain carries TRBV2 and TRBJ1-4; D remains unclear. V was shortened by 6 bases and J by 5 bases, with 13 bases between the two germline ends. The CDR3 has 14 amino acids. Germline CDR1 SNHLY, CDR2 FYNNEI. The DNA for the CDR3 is TGTGCCAGCAGAAACCCAGGACTCAATGAAAAACTGTTTTTT. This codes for CASRNPGLNEKLFF.

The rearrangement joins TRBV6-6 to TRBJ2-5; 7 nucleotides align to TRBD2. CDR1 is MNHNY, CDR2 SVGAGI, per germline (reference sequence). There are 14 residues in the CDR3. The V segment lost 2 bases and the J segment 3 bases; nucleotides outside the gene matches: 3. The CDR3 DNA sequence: TGTGCCAGCAGTTACAGGCGGGGGAAAGAGACCCAGTACTTC. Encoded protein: CASSYRRGKETQYF.

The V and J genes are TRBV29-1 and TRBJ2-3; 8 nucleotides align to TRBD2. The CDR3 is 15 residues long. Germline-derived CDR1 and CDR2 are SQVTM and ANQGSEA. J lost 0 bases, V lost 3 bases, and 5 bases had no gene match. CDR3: CSVDQTSASTDTQYF. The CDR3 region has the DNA TGCAGCGTTGACCAGACTAGCGCCAGCACAGATACGCAGTATTTT.

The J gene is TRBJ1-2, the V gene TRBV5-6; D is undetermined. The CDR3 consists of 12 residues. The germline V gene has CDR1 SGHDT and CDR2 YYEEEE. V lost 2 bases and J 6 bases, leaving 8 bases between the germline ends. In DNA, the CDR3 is TGTGCCAGCAGCTTCGGGTACGATGGCTACACCTTC. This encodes CASSFGYDGYTF. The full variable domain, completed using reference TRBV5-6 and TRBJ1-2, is DAGVTQSPTHLIKTRGQQVTLRCSPKSGHDTVSWYQQALGQGPQFIFQYYEEEERQRGNFPDRFSGHQFPNYSSELNVNALLLGDSALYLCASSFGYDGYTFGSGTRLTVV.

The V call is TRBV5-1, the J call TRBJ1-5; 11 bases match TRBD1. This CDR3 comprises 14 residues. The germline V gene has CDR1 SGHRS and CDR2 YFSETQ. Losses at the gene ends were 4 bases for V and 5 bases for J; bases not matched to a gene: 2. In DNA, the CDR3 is TGCGCCAGCAGCCAGGGACAGGGGGATCAGCCCCAGCATTTT. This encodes CASSQGQGDQPQHF. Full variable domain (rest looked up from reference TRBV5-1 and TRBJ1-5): KAGVTQTPRYLIKTRGQQVTLSCSPISGHRSVSWYQQTPGQGLQFLFEYFSETQRNKGNFPGRFSGRQFSNSRSEMNVSTLELGDSALYLCASSQGQGDQPQHFGDGTRLSIL.

The CDR3 loop reads CASSMDRNTGELFF. The DNA of the CDR3 is TGTGCCAGCAGTATGGACAGAAACACCGGGGAGCTGTTTTTT. The V call is TRBV6-5, the J call TRBJ2-2; a possible D gene is TRBD1 (6 bases). Germline V CDR1 and CDR2: MNHEY, SVGAGI. With 5 bases removed from V and 2 bases from J, the gap between germline ends came to 9 bases. The CDR3 is made up of 14 amino acids.

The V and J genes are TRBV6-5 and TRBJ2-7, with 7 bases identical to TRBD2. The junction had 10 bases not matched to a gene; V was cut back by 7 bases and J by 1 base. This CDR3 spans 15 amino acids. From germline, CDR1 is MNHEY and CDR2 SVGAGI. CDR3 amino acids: CASKSGRGLSYEQYF. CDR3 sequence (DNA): TGTGCCAGCAAGTCTGGGAGGGGACTGTCCTACGAGCAGTACTTC.

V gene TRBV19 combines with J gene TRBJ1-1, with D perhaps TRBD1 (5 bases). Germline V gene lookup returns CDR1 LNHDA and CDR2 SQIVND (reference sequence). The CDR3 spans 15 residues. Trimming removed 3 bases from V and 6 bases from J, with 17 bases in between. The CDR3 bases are TGTGCCAGTAGTATTGGCCGCGGGGCTCTCGCTGAAGCTTTCTTT. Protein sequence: CASSIGRGALAEAFF.

CDR3: CAWSVGVGTHSLGQETQYF. Here the CDR3 DNA reads TGTGCCTGGAGTGTGGGTGTCGGGACTCATTCTTTAGGGCAAGAGACCCAGTACTTC. V and J are TRBV30 and TRBJ2-5, with D perhaps matching TRBD2 (6 bases). The CDR3 extends over 19 amino acids. CDR1 and CDR2 from the germline V gene are GTSNPN and SVGIG (reference sequence). The germline V and J ends were trimmed by 0 bases and 2 bases, with 25 bases remaining between them.

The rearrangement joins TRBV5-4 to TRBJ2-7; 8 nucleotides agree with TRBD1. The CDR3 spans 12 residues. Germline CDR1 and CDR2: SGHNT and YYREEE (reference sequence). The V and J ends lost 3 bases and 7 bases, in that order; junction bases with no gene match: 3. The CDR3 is CASSSDRGEQYF. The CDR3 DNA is TGTGCCAGCAGCTCCGACAGGGGAGAGCAGTACTTC.

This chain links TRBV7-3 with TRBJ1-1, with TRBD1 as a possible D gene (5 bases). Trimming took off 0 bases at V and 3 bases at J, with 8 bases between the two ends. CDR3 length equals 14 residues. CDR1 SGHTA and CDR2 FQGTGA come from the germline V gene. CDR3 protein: CASSLTIRDTEAFF. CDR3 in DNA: TGTGCCAGCAGCTTAACGATCAGGGACACTGAAGCTTTCTTT.

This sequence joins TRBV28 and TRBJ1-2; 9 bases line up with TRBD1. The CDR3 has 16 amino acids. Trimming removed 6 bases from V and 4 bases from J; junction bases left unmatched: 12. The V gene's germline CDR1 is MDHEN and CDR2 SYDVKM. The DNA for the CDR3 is TGTGCCAGCAGAATACAGGGGGCAGAACTGGGCTATGGCTACACCTTC. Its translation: CASRIQGAELGYGYTF.